This entry features one T cell receptor beta chain sequence. This entry belongs to a study of blood T cell repertoires in COVID-19. Overall study context: There were acute and convalescent COVID-19 samples, and they came from the United States, Italy and Spain.

Profiled with immunoSEQ multiplex PCR; TCRdb holds only in-frame clones, not every one. The repertoire holds 110,000 to 150,000 clones, approximately 80% seen once, with 1.6% in the top ten. Germline values: CDR1 LNHDA, CDR2 SQIVND (reference sequence). The V gene end was trimmed by 7 bases and the J gene end by 4 bases; junction bases not matched to a gene: 6. The length of the CDR3 is 13 residues. Those who participated ranged in age from roughly 18 to 89 years and resided in roughly 26 US areas. Sequenced: PBMCs or T cells enriched from blood (not recorded which). The receptor was derived from a woman in her late teens or twenties who had been exposed to COVID-19. The rearrangement links TRBV19 to TRBJ1-1, with 7 bases identical to TRBD1. The CDR3 bases are TGTGCCAGTACAGCAGGGGGTCCCACTGAAGCTTTCTTT. It translates to CASTAGGPTEAFF. Filled out from reference TRBV19 and TRBJ1-1, the complete variable domain reads DGGITQSPKYLFRKEGQNVTLSCEQNLNHDAMYWYRQDPGQGLRLIYYSQIVNDFQKGDIAEGYSVSREKKESFPLTVTSAQKNPTAFYLCASTAGGPTEAFFGQGTRLTVV.